The 8 T cell receptor beta chains below all came from one sample that was sequenced in a study of shared clonotypes between healthy human individuals. Terminally differentiated effector memory CD45RA+ cells were excluded by CCR7 positive selection of CD45RO-negative cells. Profiling relied on immunoSEQ multiplex PCR, and the TCRdb table lists in-frame clones only, not all of them. Among roughly 2,000,000 clones listed, about 94% were seen once. The material sequenced was naive CD8+ T cells from PBMCs. These receptors all come from a man aged 18 to 30 in good health. Some clones in this sample may be carry-over from other donors' samples.

The chain couples TRBV11-2 to TRBJ2-7; a possible D gene is TRBD1 (5 bases). The V gene lost 5 bases and the J gene lost 0 bases, with 14 bases spanning the gap. This CDR3 is 15 amino acids long. Germline values: CDR1 SGHAT, CDR2 FQNNGV. The CDR3 nucleotides read TGTGCCAGCAGCCCCCCCTTGACAGTCTCCTACGAGCAGTACTTC. Protein: CASSPPLTVSYEQYF.

Concerning this clone: Distinct nucleotide sequences in the sample also encode this CDR3. This sequence joins TRBV7-9 and TRBJ1-1; D ambiguous. Trimming left V 1 base short and J 7 bases short, with 7 bases between. From germline, CDR1 is SEHNR and CDR2 FQNEAQ (reference sequence). The CDR3 has 12 amino acids. The CDR3 DNA sequence: TGTGCCAGCAGCTTAGGGGCCGGTGAAGCTTTCTTT. This translates into CASSLGAGEAFF.

This sequence joins TRBV5-6 and TRBJ1-4; D is undetermined. The CDR3 loop spans 13 amino acids. Germline V gives CDR1 SGHDT, CDR2 YYEEEE. V lost 0 bases to trimming and J lost 6 bases, with 6 bases between them. CDR3 nucleotide sequence: TGTGCCAGCAGCTTGGATCCGGATGAAAAACTGTTTTTT. Translation gives CASSLDPDEKLFF.

The CDR3 sequence is CASSQGRRLTNEKLFF. In nucleotides, the CDR3 is TGCGCCAGCAGCCAGGGGAGAAGATTAACTAATGAAAAACTGTTTTTT. The chain combines TRBV4-1 with TRBJ1-4; D gene unclear. The CDR3 has 16 amino acids. Trimming left V 3 bases short and J 1 base short, with 12 bases between. Germline-derived CDR1 and CDR2 are MGHRA and YSYEKL.

The DNA of the CDR3 is TGTGCCAGCAGCCCGGGTTCGTTGAAGGGTAGCTCCTACGAGCAGTACTTC. Its translation is CASSPGSLKGSSYEQYF. The V gene is TRBV7-9, the J gene TRBJ2-7; D is ambiguous. Looked up from germline, CDR1 is SEHNR and CDR2 is FQNEAQ (reference sequence). V was pared by 5 bases and J by 0 bases, with 20 bases between. The CDR3 length is 17 residues.

The chain links TRBV7-9 to TRBJ1-5; maybe TRBD1 (5 bases). The V and J ends lost 3 bases and 5 bases respectively, with 11 bases between them. This CDR3 spans 14 amino acids. Germline V gene data show CDR1 as SEHNR and CDR2 as FQNEAQ (reference sequence). The CDR3 coding sequence is TGTGCCAGCAGCTTCGCAGGGTTGCATCAGCCCCAGCATTTT. Its protein product is CASSFAGLHQPQHF. The whole variable domain, remainder taken from reference TRBV7-9 and TRBJ1-5, is DTGVSQNPRHKITKRGQNVTFRCDPISEHNRLYWYRQTLGQGPEFLTYFQNEAQLEKSRLLSDRFSAERPKGSFSTLEIQRTEQGDSAMYLCASSFAGLHQPQHFGDGTRLSIL.

About this clone itself: This sample also contains other DNA sequences that code for the same CDR3. CDR3: CASSQDASGSSYNEQFF. Here the CDR3 DNA reads TGCGCCAGCAGCCAAGACGCTAGCGGGAGCTCCTACAATGAGCAGTTCTTC. The V and J genes are TRBV4-1 and TRBJ2-1; TRBD2 matches 10 bases. This CDR3 is built from 17 residues. The germline CDR1 and CDR2 sequences are MGHRA and YSYEKL. The junction had 2 bases not matched to a gene; V was cut back by 0 bases and J by 0 bases.

V and J are TRBV19 and TRBJ1-5, with a tentative D call TRBD1 (5 bases). V lost 5 bases and J 1 base, leaving 12 bases between the germline ends. The germline V gene has CDR1 LNHDA and CDR2 SQIVND (reference sequence). This CDR3 spans 15 amino acids. The CDR3 protein is CASSPGTVSNQPQHF. The CDR3 nucleotides read TGTGCCAGTAGTCCAGGGACGGTGAGCAATCAGCCCCAGCATTTT.